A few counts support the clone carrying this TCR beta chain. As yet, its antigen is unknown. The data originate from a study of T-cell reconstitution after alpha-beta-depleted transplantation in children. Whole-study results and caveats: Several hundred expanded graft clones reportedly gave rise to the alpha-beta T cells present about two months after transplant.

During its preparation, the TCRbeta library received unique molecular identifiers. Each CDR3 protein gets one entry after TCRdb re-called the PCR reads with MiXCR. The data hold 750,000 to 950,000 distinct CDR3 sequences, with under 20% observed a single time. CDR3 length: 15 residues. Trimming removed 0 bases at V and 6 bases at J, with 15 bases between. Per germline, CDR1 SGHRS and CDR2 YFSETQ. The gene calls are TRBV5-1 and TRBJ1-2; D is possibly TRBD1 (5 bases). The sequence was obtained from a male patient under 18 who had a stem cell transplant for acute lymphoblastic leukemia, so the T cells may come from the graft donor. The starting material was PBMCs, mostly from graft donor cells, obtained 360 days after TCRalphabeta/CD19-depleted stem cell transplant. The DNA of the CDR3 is TGCGCCAGCAGCTTGGGGACGACAGCGATTGATGGCTACACCTTC. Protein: CASSLGTTAIDGYTF.